This T cell receptor (beta chain) was documented in a study of T cells in Graves' hyperthyroidism and ophthalmopathy. Study summary: Any treatment followed the collection of peripheral blood at initial diagnosis.

This clonotype was counted at least ten times. The CDR3 runs to 13 residues. Trimming left V 8 bases short and J 3 bases short, with 11 bases between. RNA transcripts gave rise to amplified TCR beta CDR3 regions. A first-round RT-PCR of the TCR CDR3 used the HTBI primer set. TCRdb independently ran MiXCR on the multiplex PCR reads; one entry per CDR3 protein. The sample includes 400,000 to 600,000 distinct CDR3 sequences, roughly 20% of them seen just once. This rearrangement joins TRBV12-3 or TRBV12-4 to TRBJ1-3; a possible D gene is TRBD1 (5 bases). Sequenced: blood. The sequence was obtained from a man younger than 35 with Graves' hyperthyroidism. Written as DNA, the CDR3 is TGTGCCAGCGGTCCACAGGTTGGAAACACCATATATTTT. Translating it yields CASGPQVGNTIYF.